A single sample is the source of the 28 T cell receptor beta chains below, sequenced in a study of shared clonotypes between healthy human individuals. Profiling relied on immunoSEQ multiplex PCR, and the TCRdb table lists in-frame clones only, not all of them. The repertoire has about 490,000 clones, around 80% of them found once; the top ten carry 10% to 15%. Sequenced sample: PBMCs. Receptor source: a woman in her 40s in good health. Some clones in this sample may be carry-over from other donors' samples.

V and J are TRBV7-3 and TRBJ2-1; 12 bases map to TRBD2. The CDR3 sequence is 15 residues long. Germline CDR1 and CDR2: SGHTA and FQGTGA. V lost 5 bases, J lost 8 bases, and 7 bases stayed unmatched. CDR3: CASSRRLAGVHEQFF. Written as DNA, the CDR3 is TGTGCCAGCAGCCGGAGACTAGCGGGAGTCCATGAGCAGTTCTTC.

The rearrangement uses TRBV19 and TRBJ2-2, with TRBD2 matching 13 bases. Trimming took 6 bases from V and 5 from J; bases not matched to a gene: 6. The CDR3 has 16 amino acids. Germline loops: CDR1 LNHDA, CDR2 SQIVND (reference sequence). CDR3 nucleotide sequence: TGTGCCAGTAGCAGGGGACTAGCGGGAAGAACCGGGGAGCTGTTTTTT. It yields the protein CASSRGLAGRTGELFF. Complete variable domain (other parts from reference TRBV19 and TRBJ2-2): DGGITQSPKYLFRKEGQNVTLSCEQNLNHDAMYWYRQDPGQGLRLIYYSQIVNDFQKGDIAEGYSVSREKKESFPLTVTSAQKNPTAFYLCASSRGLAGRTGELFFGEGSRLTVL.

CDR3: CASSTGQGPYEQYF. CDR3 bases: TGCGCCAGCAGCACCGGACAGGGTCCCTACGAGCAGTACTTC. J is TRBJ2-7 and V is TRBV5-1; 8 bases are shared with TRBD1. Germline lookup yields CDR1 SGHRS and CDR2 YFSETQ. CDR3 length: 14 residues. J gave up 2 bases and V 4 bases, and 5 bases lay outside the gene matches.

The chain combines TRBV30 with TRBJ2-7; 8 nucleotides match TRBD1. The CDR3 totals 15 residues. V shed 1 base and J 0 bases; nucleotides not matched to a gene: 5. Germline CDR1 is GTSNPN and CDR2 is SVGIG (reference sequence). The DNA for the CDR3 is TGTGCCTGGAGTGAACCGGGACAGGTCTCCTACGAGCAGTACTTC. It is translated as CAWSEPGQVSYEQYF. Looking up the rest from reference TRBV30 and TRBJ2-7 gives the full variable domain: SQTIHQWPATLVQPVGSPLSLECTVEGTSNPNLYWYRQAAGRGLQLLFYSVGIGQISSEVPQNLSASRPQDRQFILSSKKLLLSDSGFYLCAWSEPGQVSYEQYFGPGTRLTVT.

The chain carries TRBV30 and TRBJ2-7, with D hard to call. This CDR3 spans 12 amino acids. Germline assignment: CDR1 GTSNPN and CDR2 SVGIG (reference sequence). V dropped 2 bases and J dropped 0 bases, with 5 bases sitting between them. The chain's CDR3 is CAWSSPSYEQYF. The CDR3 region has the DNA TGTGCCTGGAGTAGTCCCTCCTACGAGCAGTACTTC.

Only a few counts were recorded for this clone. J is TRBJ1-3 and V is TRBV7-8, with a tentative D call TRBD1 (5 bases). Germline V gene data show CDR1 as SGHVS and CDR2 as FQNEAQ. V gave up 0 bases and J gave up 3 bases, with 15 bases separating them. The CDR3 length is 17 residues. CDR3: CASSLAWWGRSGNTIYF. The CDR3 DNA follows: TGTGCCAGCAGCTTAGCTTGGTGGGGCAGGAGTGGAAACACCATATATTTT.

This sequence joins TRBV6-4 and TRBJ2-3, with D possibly matching TRBD2 (6 bases). Per germline, CDR1 MRHNA and CDR2 SNTAGT. This CDR3 region has 14 residues. The ends were cut back, 3 bases at V and 2 bases at J, with 9 bases in the middle. CDR3 nucleotide sequence: TGTGCCAGCAGTGATGGGCGGGACACAGATACGCAGTATTTT. Its translation is CASSDGRDTDTQYF.

This clone occurred once. This chain links TRBV7-9 with TRBJ2-2, with 9 bases aligning to TRBD1. Germline V CDR1 and CDR2: SEHNR, FQNEAQ (reference sequence). V lost 5 bases, J lost 6 bases, and 13 bases stayed unmatched. The CDR3 has 17 amino acids. In DNA form, the CDR3 reads TGTGCCAGCAGCCCACATACCGGGACAGGGTTTGCCGGGGAGCTGTTTTTT. Translation: CASSPHTGTGFAGELFF.

The chain employs TRBV29-1 and TRBJ2-6; D ambiguous. Germline V CDR1 and CDR2: SQVTM, ANQGSEA. This CDR3 contains 13 residues. V was trimmed by 5 bases and J by 2 bases, leaving 7 bases between them. CDR3 protein: CSVFETGANVLTF. The CDR3 DNA follows: TGCAGCGTTTTCGAGACTGGGGCCAACGTCCTGACTTTC. The full variable domain, its missing parts supplied by reference TRBV29-1 and TRBJ2-6, is SAVISQKPSRDICQRGTSLTIQCQVDSQVTMMFWYRQQPGQSLTLIATANQGSEATYESGFVIDKFPISRPNLTFSTLTVSNMSPEDSSIYLCSVFETGANVLTFGAGSRLTVL.

With respect to this clone: A far larger clone lies a single base away; this is likely a read error. The J gene is TRBJ1-1, the V gene TRBV30; no definite D call. CDR1 and CDR2 from the germline V gene are GTSNPN and SVGIG (reference sequence). V lost 5 bases, J lost 3 bases, and 10 bases lay in between. This CDR3 is 12 amino acids long. The DNA of the CDR3 is TGTGCCTGGGACCCTGGGGACACTGAAGCTTTCTTT. As protein: CAWDPGDTEAFF.

This chain links TRBV6-1 with TRBJ1-5, with D tentatively TRBD1 (6 bases). The germline V gene encodes CDR1 MNHNS and CDR2 SASEGT. This CDR3 is 13 amino acids long. V was pared by 4 bases and J by 11 bases, with 15 bases between. CDR3 nucleotides: TGTGCCAGCAGTGGTCCAGGGGCCGTGGCCCAGCATTTT. It codes for CASSGPGAVAQHF.

This rearrangement joins TRBV28 to TRBJ2-7; D remains ambiguous. The CDR3 is made up of 13 amino acids. Germline lookup yields CDR1 MDHEN and CDR2 SYDVKM. Trimming took 5 bases from V and 0 from J, leaving 8 bases between them. DNA of the CDR3: TGTGCCAGCAGTGACATCTTCTCCTACGAGCAGTACTTC. It translates to CASSDIFSYEQYF.

The J gene is TRBJ2-7, the V gene TRBV2; no clear D. Germline CDR1 SNHLY, CDR2 FYNNEI. There are 13 residues in the CDR3. The V end was cut by 4 bases, the J end by 0 bases, with 7 bases between. CDR3 nucleotides: TGTGCCAGCAGTGTAGACTTCTCCTACGAGCAGTACTTC. This sequence encodes CASSVDFSYEQYF.

This clone was counted once. A clone one base away is much larger, so this may be a read error. This sample also contains other DNA sequences that code for the same CDR3. The gene calls are TRBV5-4 and TRBJ1-4; D is perhaps TRBD1 (5 bases). Trimming pared 8 bases from V and 8 bases from J, leaving 19 bases between. In germline, CDR1 is SGHNT, CDR2 YYREEE (reference sequence). This CDR3 spans 14 amino acids. The CDR3 sequence: CASSLAGTTEKLFF. CDR3 bases: TGTGCCAGTAGCCTTGCAGGGACCACAGAAAAACTGTTTTTT.

Details on this clone: The same CDR3 arises from other DNA sequences in this sample as well. The chain uses TRBV15 and TRBJ1-1; unclear D gene. V was cut by 0 bases and J by 0 bases, with 8 bases left in between. CDR3 size: 15 residues. Germline values: CDR1 LNHNV, CDR2 YYDKDF (reference sequence). Written as DNA, the CDR3 is TGTGCCACCAGCAGAGATCGCGGCCTGAACACTGAAGCTTTCTTT. Translating gives CATSRDRGLNTEAFF.

The CDR3 region is CASSQNGGQIGEQYF. The CDR3 coding sequence is TGTGCCAGCAGCCAAAACGGGGGACAGATAGGCGAGCAGTACTTC. The chain couples TRBV7-3 to TRBJ2-7, with D possibly TRBD1 on 7 matching bases. Germline V gene sequence: CDR1 SGHTA, CDR2 FQGTGA. The ends were cut back, 5 bases at V and 6 bases at J, with 20 bases in the middle. The CDR3 runs 15 residues.

The chain uses TRBV13 and TRBJ2-7; D is uncertain. Germline values: CDR1 PRHDT, CDR2 FYEKMQ (reference sequence). Trimming took 2 bases from V and 6 from J, leaving 8 bases between them. This CDR3 has 12 amino acids. The CDR3 protein is CASSLMPSEQYF. The CDR3 nucleotides read TGTGCCAGCAGCTTAATGCCGTCCGAGCAGTACTTC.

CDR3 region: CASSPRAGGPADTQYF. As DNA, the CDR3 is TGTGCCAGCAGCCCGAGGGCGGGAGGGCCCGCAGATACGCAGTATTTT. This chain uses TRBV7-2 with TRBJ2-3; 9 bases map to TRBD2. Trimming at V came to 5 bases and at J to 4 bases, leaving 10 bases not matched to a gene. CDR3 length equals 16 residues. The germline V gene has CDR1 SGHTA and CDR2 FQGNSA.

This clone was found once. This likely stems from a read error, as it lies one base from a far larger clone. V gene TRBV2 combines with J gene TRBJ1-5, with D hard to call. The CDR3 length is 14 residues. Germline CDR1 and CDR2: SNHLY and FYNNEI. The CDR3 protein is CTSSYGYSNQPQHF. In DNA form, the CDR3 reads TGTACCAGCAGCTACGGATATAGCAATCAGCCCCAGCATTTT.

The chain joins TRBV7-3 to TRBJ2-5, with D perhaps TRBD2 (6 bases). CDR1 is SGHTA, CDR2 FQGTGA, per germline. CDR3 length: 13 residues. The V and J ends lost 5 bases and 7 bases respectively, with 14 bases between them. CDR3 sequence reads: CASSPTSSGTQYF. The CDR3 coding sequence is TGTGCCAGCAGCCCGACTAGTTCGGGGACCCAGTACTTC.

This chain uses TRBV21-1 with TRBJ2-7; the D call TRBD1 from the table was never checked on the DNA. TRBV21-1 is an annotated pseudogene. This CDR3 is 14 amino acids long. Here the CDR3 DNA reads TGTGCCAGCAGCAAAAGTCCCAGTTCCTACGAGCAGTACTTC. This encodes CASSKSPSSYEQYF.

This clone occurred a few times. The chain carries TRBV6-4 and TRBJ2-1; the match to TRBD2 covers 11 bases. Germline V lookup: CDR1 MRHNA, CDR2 SNTAGT. The ends lost 4 bases at V and 3 bases at J; junction bases unmatched: 2. This CDR3 contains 15 residues. The CDR3 nucleotides are TGTGCCAGCAGTGCGACTAGCGGGGACTACAATGAGCAGTTCTTC. It specifies CASSATSGDYNEQFF.

This rearrangement joins TRBV11-1 to TRBJ2-2; D is unclear. The germline V gene has CDR1 SGHAT and CDR2 FQDESV (reference sequence). The CDR3 totals 14 residues. V gave up 2 bases and J gave up 4 bases, with 8 bases separating them. The CDR3 DNA follows: TGTGCCAGCAGCTTAAACCCAGTCACCGGGGAGCTGTTTTTT. It is translated as CASSLNPVTGELFF.

This clone has a single count. The rearrangement joins TRBV7-9 to TRBJ2-3; TRBD1 agrees at 12 bases. The CDR3 totals 15 residues. Germline CDR1 is SEHNR and CDR2 is FQNEAQ (reference sequence). With 6 bases clipped from V and 4 bases from J, the junction kept 5 bases outside the gene matches. The CDR3 sequence is CASSGGTGGSDTQYF. In DNA form, the CDR3 reads TGTGCCAGCAGTGGCGGGACAGGGGGCTCAGATACGCAGTATTTT.

This clone has a handful of counts. CDR3: CAISESMGYEAFF. CDR3 sequence (DNA): TGTGCCATCAGTGAGTCAATGGGGTACGAAGCTTTCTTT. The chain is built from TRBV10-3 and TRBJ1-1; D unresolved. This CDR3 comprises 13 residues. Germline CDR1 is ENHRY and CDR2 is SYGVKD. V lost 0 bases to trimming and J lost 8 bases, with 10 bases between them.

The rearrangement links TRBV30 to TRBJ1-6; 7 bases map to TRBD1. The CDR3 extends over 15 amino acids. Germline V lookup: CDR1 GTSNPN, CDR2 SVGIG (reference sequence). With V trimmed by 0 bases and J by 11 bases, 10 bases remained unmatched. The CDR3 reads CAWSVRDSPRAPLHF. CDR3 DNA: TGTGCCTGGAGTGTAAGGGACAGTCCACGGGCACCCCTCCACTTT.

V and J are TRBV11-2 and TRBJ2-2, with D unclear. This CDR3 region has 16 residues. The ends were cut back, 5 bases at V and 0 bases at J, with 13 bases in the middle. CDR1 and CDR2 from the germline V gene are SGHAT and FQNNGV. The CDR3 bases are TGTGCCAGCAGCCAGAAGAAAATATCGAACACCGGGGAGCTGTTTTTT. This encodes CASSQKKISNTGELFF.

V and J are TRBV11-1 and TRBJ2-7, with TRBD2 matching 11 bases. Germline lookup yields CDR1 SGHAT and CDR2 FQDESV (reference sequence). With 2 bases clipped from V and 2 bases from J, the junction kept 2 bases outside the gene matches. CDR3 length: 15 residues. For the CDR3, the DNA is TGTGCCAGCAGCTTAAAGGGACTAGCGGCCTACGAGCAGTACTTC. As protein: CASSLKGLAAYEQYF.